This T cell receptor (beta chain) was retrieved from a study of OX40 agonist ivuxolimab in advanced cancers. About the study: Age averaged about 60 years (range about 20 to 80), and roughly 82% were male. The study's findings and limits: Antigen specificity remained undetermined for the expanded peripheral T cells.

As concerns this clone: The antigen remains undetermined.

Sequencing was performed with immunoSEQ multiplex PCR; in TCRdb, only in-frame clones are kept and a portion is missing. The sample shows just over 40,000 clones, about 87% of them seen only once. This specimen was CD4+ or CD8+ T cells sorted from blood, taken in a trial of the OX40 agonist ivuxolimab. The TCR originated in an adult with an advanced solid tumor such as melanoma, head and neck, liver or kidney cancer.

Written as DNA, the CDR3 is TGTGCCAGCAGACGGGTCGCCTCGAAATACAATGAGCAGTTCTTC. It yields the protein CASRRVASKYNEQFF. V and J are TRBV13 and TRBJ2-1, with D hard to call. CDR3 size: 15 residues. The ends were cut back, 6 bases at V and 4 bases at J, with 16 bases in the middle. Per the germline V gene, CDR1 is PRHDT and CDR2 is FYEKMQ (reference sequence).